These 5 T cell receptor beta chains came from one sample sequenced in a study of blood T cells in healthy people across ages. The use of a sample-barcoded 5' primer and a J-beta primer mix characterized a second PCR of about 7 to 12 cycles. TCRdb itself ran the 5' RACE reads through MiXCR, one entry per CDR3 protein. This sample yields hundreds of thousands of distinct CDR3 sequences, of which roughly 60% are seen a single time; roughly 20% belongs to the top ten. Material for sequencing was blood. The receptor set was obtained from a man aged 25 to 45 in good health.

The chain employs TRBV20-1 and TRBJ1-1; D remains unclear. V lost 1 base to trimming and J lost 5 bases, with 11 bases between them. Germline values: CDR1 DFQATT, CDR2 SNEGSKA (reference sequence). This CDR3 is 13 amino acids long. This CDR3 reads CSARGEVGTEAFF. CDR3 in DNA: TGCAGTGCTAGAGGGGAGGTAGGGACTGAAGCTTTCTTT.

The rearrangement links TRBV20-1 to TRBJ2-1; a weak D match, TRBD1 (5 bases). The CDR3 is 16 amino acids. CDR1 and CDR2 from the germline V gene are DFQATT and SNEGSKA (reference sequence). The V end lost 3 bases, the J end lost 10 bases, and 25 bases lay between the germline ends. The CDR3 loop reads CSARDNFNHAMWEQFF. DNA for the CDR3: TGCAGTGCTAGGGACAACTTCAATCATGCTATGTGGGAGCAGTTCTTC.

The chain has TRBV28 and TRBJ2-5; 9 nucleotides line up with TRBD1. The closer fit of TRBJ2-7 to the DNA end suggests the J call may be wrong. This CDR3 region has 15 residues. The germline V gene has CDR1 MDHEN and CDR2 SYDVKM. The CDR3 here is CASSGDREEDYEQYF. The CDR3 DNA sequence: TGTGCCAGCAGTGGGGACAGGGAGGAGGACTACGAGCAGTACTTC.

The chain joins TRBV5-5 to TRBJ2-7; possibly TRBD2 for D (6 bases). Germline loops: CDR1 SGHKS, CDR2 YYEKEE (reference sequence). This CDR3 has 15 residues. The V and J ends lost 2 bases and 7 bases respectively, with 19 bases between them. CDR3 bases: TGTGCCAGCAGCTTTCGGGGGTTATTCTACAATGAGCAGTACTTC. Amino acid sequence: CASSFRGLFYNEQYF.

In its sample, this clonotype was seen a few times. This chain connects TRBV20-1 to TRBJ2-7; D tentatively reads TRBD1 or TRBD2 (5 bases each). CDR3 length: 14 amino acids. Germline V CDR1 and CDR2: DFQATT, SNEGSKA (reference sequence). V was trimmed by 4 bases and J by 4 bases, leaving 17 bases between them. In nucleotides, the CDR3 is TGCAGTGCTATCGGACGGGGCGAGGTGTACGAGCAGTACTTC. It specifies CSAIGRGEVYEQYF.